The clone carrying this TCR beta chain was seen just once. The CDR3 has 11 amino acids. Trimming stripped 5 bases from V and 11 bases from J, with 12 bases between. Only in-frame clones appear in the TCRdb table, and some are missing; sequencing was by immunoSEQ multiplex PCR. The profile covers 150,000 to 200,000 clones, with 75% to 90% appearing a single time and about a tenth taken by the ten largest. The data were taken from a study of blood T cell repertoires in COVID-19. As for the study in general: From T cells, B-cell-depleted T cells, or PBMCs came the material, which was cDNA or gDNA.

The source is a human donor in a cohort sampled during active COVID-19. The sample comprised peripheral blood. This chain joins TRBV12-3 or TRBV12-4 and TRBJ1-1; tentatively, D is TRBD1 (6 bases). The CDR3 loop is CASSTGGSAFF. CDR3 bases: TGTGCCAGCAGTACTGGGGGCTCGGCTTTCTTT.